One and the same sample provided the 2 T cell receptor beta chains below, sequenced in a study of neurological immune-mediated disorders. From the 5' RACE reads, TCRdb called clonotypes with MiXCR, one entry per CDR3 protein. This table holds 20,000 to 30,000 distinct CDR3 sequences, 10% to 15% found once. The sequenced material came from PBMCs. Receptors originate from a woman aged 55 to 70 with HTLV-1-associated myelopathy (HAM/TSP).

This clonotype was seen many times. The chain recombines TRBV20-1 with TRBJ2-1; 10 nucleotides agree with TRBD1. The length of the CDR3 is 13 residues. Germline V gene sequence: CDR1 DFQATT, CDR2 SNEGSKA (reference sequence). V was pared by 3 bases and J by 10 bases, with 6 bases of the junction left unmatched. CDR3 loop: CSARGQGIGEQFF. CDR3 sequence (DNA): TGCAGTGCTAGGGGACAGGGGATTGGAGAGCAGTTCTTC.

This clonotype occurred many times. The J gene is TRBJ1-2, the V gene TRBV20-1, with 7 bases that match TRBD1. The CDR3 is 13 amino acids. CDR1 DFQATT and CDR2 SNEGSKA come from the germline V gene (reference sequence). The V and J ends lost 4 bases and 7 bases, in that order; junction bases with no gene match: 9. CDR3 protein: CSATTRQGGGYTF. In nucleotides, the CDR3 is TGCAGTGCTACCACCCGACAGGGAGGTGGCTACACCTTC.